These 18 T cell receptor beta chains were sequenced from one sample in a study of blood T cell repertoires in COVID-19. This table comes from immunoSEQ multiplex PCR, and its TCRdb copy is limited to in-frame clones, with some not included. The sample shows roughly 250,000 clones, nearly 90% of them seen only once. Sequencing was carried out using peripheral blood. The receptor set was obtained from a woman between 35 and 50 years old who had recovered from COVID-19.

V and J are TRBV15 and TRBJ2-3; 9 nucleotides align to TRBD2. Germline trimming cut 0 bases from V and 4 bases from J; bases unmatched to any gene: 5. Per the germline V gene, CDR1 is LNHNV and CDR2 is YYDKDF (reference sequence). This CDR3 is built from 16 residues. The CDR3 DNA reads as TGTGCCACCAGCAGAGATCGCGGGAGGGCCCCAGATACGCAGTATTTT. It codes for CATSRDRGRAPDTQYF.

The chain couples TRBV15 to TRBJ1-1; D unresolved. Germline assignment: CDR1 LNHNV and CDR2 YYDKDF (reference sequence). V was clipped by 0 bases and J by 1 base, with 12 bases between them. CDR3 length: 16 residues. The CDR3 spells CATSRDPFLPNTEAFF. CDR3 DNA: TGTGCCACCAGCAGAGATCCCTTCCTACCGAACACTGAAGCTTTCTTT.

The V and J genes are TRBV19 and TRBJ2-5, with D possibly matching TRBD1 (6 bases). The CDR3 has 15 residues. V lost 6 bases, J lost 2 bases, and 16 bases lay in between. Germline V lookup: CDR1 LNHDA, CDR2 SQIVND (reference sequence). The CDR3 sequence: CASSRRAGTQETQYF. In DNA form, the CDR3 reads TGTGCCAGTAGCCGTAGGGCAGGGACACAAGAGACCCAGTACTTC.

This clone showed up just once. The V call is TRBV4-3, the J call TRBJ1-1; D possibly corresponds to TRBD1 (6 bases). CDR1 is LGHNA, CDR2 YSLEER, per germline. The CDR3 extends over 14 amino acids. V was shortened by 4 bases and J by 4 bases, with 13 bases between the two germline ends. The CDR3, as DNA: TGCGCCAGCAGCCCCGGTGACAGGTTCACTGAAGCTTTCTTT. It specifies CASSPGDRFTEAFF.

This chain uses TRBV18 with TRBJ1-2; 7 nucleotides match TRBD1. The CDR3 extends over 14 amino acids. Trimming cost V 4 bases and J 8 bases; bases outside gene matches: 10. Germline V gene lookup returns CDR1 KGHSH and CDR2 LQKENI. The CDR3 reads CASSLLEGAEGYTF. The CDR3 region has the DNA TGTGCCAGCTCACTACTGGAGGGGGCGGAAGGCTACACCTTC. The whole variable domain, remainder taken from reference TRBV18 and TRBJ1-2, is NAGVMQNPRHLVRRRGQEARLRCSPMKGHSHVYWYRQLPEEGLKFMVYLQKENIIDESGMPKERFSAEFPKEGPSILRIQQVVRGDSAAYFCASSLLEGAEGYTFGSGTRLTVV.

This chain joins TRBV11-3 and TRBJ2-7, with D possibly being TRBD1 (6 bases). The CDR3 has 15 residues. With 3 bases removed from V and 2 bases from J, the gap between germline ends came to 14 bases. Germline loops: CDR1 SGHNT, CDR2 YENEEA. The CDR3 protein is CASSFPQGRTYEQYF. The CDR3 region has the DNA TGTGCCAGCAGCTTCCCGCAGGGGCGAACCTACGAGCAGTACTTC.

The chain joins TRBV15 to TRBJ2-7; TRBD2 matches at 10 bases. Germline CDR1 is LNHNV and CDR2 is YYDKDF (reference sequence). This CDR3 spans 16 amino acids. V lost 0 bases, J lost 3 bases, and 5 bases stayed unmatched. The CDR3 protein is CATSRDLKREGYEQYF. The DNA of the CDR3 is TGTGCCACCAGCAGAGATCTCAAGCGGGAGGGCTACGAGCAGTACTTC.

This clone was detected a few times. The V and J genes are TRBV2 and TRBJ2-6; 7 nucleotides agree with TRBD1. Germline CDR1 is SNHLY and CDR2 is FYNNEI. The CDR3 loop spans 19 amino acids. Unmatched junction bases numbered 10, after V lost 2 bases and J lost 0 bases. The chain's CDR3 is CASSEIRGTANSGANVLTF. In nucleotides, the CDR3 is TGTGCCAGCAGTGAAATCCGTGGGACAGCGAACTCTGGGGCCAACGTCCTGACTTTC.

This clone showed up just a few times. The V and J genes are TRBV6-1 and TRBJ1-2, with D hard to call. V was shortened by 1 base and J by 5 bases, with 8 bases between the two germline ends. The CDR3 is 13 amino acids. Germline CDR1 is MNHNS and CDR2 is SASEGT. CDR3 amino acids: CASSEDSFYGYTF. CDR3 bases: TGTGCCAGCAGTGAAGACAGTTTTTATGGCTACACCTTC.

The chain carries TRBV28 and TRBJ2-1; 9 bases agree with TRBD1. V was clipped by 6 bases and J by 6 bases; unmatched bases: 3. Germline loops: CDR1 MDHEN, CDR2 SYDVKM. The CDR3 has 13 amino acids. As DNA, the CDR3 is TGTGCCAGCAGCCGACAGGGGGTCAATGAGCAGTTCTTC. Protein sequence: CASSRQGVNEQFF.

CDR3 protein: CASLAGSTDTQYF. CDR3 in DNA: TGTGCCAGTCTAGCGGGGAGCACAGATACGCAGTATTTT. This chain joins TRBV28 and TRBJ2-3; 9 bases are shared with TRBD2. Looked up from germline, CDR1 is MDHEN and CDR2 is SYDVKM. The J segment lost 0 bases and the V segment lost 9 bases, leaving 1 base of the junction unmatched. This CDR3 comprises 13 residues.

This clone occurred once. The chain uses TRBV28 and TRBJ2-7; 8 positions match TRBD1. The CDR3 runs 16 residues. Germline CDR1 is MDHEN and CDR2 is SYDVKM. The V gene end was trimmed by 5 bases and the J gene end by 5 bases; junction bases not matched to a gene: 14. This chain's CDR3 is CASSGRGRSVGNEQYF. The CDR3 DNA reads TGTGCCAGCAGTGGCAGGGGGCGTTCAGTTGGAAACGAGCAGTACTTC.

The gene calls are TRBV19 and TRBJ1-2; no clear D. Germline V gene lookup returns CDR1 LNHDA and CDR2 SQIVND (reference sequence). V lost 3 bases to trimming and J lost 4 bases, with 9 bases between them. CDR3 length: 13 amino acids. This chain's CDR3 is CASSIGDIYGYTF. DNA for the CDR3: TGTGCCAGTAGTATCGGAGATATCTATGGCTACACCTTC.

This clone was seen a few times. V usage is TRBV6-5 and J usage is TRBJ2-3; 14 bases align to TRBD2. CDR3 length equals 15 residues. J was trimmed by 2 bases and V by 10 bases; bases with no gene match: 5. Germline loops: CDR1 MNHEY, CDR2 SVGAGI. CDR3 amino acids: CATRTSGRITDTQYF. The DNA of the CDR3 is TGTGCCACTCGGACTAGCGGGAGGATCACAGATACGCAGTATTTT.

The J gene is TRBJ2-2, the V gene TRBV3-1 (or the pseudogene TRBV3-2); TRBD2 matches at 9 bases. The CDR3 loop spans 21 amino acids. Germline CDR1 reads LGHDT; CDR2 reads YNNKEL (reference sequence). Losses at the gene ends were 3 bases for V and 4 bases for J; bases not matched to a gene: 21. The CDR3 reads CASSHLIGSGGSGLSTGELFF. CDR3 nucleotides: TGTGCCAGCAGCCATCTGATAGGTAGCGGGGGAAGTGGTCTGAGCACCGGGGAGCTGTTTTTT.

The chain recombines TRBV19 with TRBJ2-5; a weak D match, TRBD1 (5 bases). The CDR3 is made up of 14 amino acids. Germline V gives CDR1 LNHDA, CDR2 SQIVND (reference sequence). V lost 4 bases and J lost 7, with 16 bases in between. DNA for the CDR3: TGTGCCAGTAGTACAGGGCTTTCCCGTGGGACCCAGTACTTC. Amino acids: CASSTGLSRGTQYF.

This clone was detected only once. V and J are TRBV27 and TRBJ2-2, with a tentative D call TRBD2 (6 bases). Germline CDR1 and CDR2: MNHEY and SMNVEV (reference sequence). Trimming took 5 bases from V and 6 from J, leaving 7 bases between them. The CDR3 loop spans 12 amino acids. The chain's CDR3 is CASSPGAGELFF. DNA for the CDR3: TGTGCCAGCAGTCCGGGGGCCGGGGAGCTGTTTTTT.

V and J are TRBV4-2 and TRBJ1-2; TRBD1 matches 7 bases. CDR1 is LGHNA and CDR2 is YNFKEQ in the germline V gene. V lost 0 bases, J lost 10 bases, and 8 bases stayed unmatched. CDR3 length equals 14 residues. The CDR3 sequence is CASSQEEGQTDYTF. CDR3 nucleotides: TGTGCCAGCAGCCAAGAGGAGGGACAGACGGACTACACCTTC.